This paragraph covers one T cell receptor (beta chain) sequence. PCR employed 60 Vbeta and 13 Jbeta primers. TCRdb keeps only in-frame clones here, not all; method: immunoSEQ multiplex PCR. The table lists under 150,000 clones, 70% to 80% of them singletons. This entry comes from a study of cytomegalovirus exposure and HLA in healthy donors. This CDR3 spans 14 amino acids. CDR1 SEHNR and CDR2 FQNEAQ come from the germline V gene (reference sequence). Deletions cut 3 bases from V and 2 bases from J, with 9 bases between. Material: PBMCs. V gene TRBV7-9 combines with J gene TRBJ2-3, with a tentative D call TRBD1 (5 bases). The clonotype originates from a man aged 25-45 years in good health and CMV-seronegative. The CDR3 reads CASSFARATDTQYF. The CDR3 DNA reads TGTGCCAGCAGCTTCGCCAGGGCCACAGATACGCAGTATTTT. The variable domain in full, completed from reference TRBV7-9 and TRBJ2-3, reads DTGVSQNPRHKITKRGQNVTFRCDPISEHNRLYWYRQTLGQGPEFLTYFQNEAQLEKSRLLSDRFSAERPKGSFSTLEIQRTEQGDSAMYLCASSFARATDTQYFGPGTRLTVL.